The rows below give T cell receptor beta chains drawn from one sample of a study of identical twins. TCRdb reprocessed the 5' RACE reads with MiXCR, giving one entry per CDR3 protein. There are around 1.7 million distinct CDR3 sequences in the sample; more than 30% occur only once, and 0.25% to 0.3% lies in the top ten. Sequencing was done on a sample of cord blood. Every receptor here comes from a newborn girl in good health. Each CDR3 is given with its conserved first and last residue. Fields, in order: J gene, clone size, D gene, V gene, CDR3 DNA, CDR3 protein. A D gene is named only where the DNA matches it firmly. Clone size is not always given. Where it is, it says once, few, many or a class for expanded clones.

TRBJ2-5 | . | . | TRBV28 | TGTGCCAGCAGTTTTCTTGTCGGACTAAAAGAGACCCAGTACTTC | CASSFLVGLKETQYF
TRBJ1-5 | . | TRBD1 | TRBV10-3 | TGTGCCATCAGTGAGTCAGGGACAGGGAAAGGAGGCAATCAGCCCCAGCATTTT | CAISESGTGKGGNQPQHF
TRBJ2-7 | few | . | TRBV27 | TGTGCCAGCAGTTTATCGACGGGACCCAACTACGAGCAGTACTTC | CASSLSTGPNYEQYF
TRBJ2-3 | . | TRBD2 | TRBV7-2 | TGTGCCAGCAGCATAACCGGGACTAGAGGATCCAATACGCAGTATTTT | CASSITGTRGSNTQYF
TRBJ2-6 | few | . | TRBV5-1 | TGCGCCAGCAGCCCAGAATTCCCTGGGGCCAACGTCCTGACTTTC | CASSPEFPGANVLTF
TRBJ2-7 | few | TRBD2 | TRBV25-1 | TGTGCCAGCAGTGCAGGCAGCGGGGGAGATTACGAGCAGTACTTC | CASSAGSGGDYEQYF
TRBJ1-6 | . | . | TRBV3-1 | TGTGCCAGCAGCCAAATGGGACAAGGTCGTACTAATTCACCCCTCCACTTT | CASSQMGQGRTNSPLHF
TRBJ1-2 | . | . | TRBV5-1 | TGCGCCAGCAGCTTGGCCGGGCTTCTCCATCGCTACACCTTC | CASSLAGLLHRYTF
TRBJ1-2 | many | . | TRBV12-3/TRBV12-4 | TGTGCCAGCAGTTTTGGAACGGGACGGAACTATGGCTACACCTTC | CASSFGTGRNYGYTF
TRBJ2-3 | many | TRBD2 | TRBV6-5 | TGTGCCACCCAAGCGGGAGGGCCCTTAGATACGCAGTATTTT | CATQAGGPLDTQYF